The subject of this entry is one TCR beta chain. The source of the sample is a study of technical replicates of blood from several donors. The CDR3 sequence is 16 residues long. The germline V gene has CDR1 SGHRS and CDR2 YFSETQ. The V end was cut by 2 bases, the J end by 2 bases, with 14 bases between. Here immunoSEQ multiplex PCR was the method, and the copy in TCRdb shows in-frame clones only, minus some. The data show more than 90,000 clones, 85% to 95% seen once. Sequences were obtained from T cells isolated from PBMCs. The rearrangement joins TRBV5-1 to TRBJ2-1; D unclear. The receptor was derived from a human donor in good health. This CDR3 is CASSFGGELPYNEQFF. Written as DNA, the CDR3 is TGCGCCAGCAGCTTCGGCGGCGAGCTACCCTACAATGAGCAGTTCTTC.